This is a list of T cell receptor beta chains from one sample in a study of blood T cell repertoires in COVID-19. The data were produced by immunoSEQ multiplex PCR, yet TCRdb's version contains in-frame clones alone and is incomplete. The table records more than 50,000 clones, 88% of them present only once. The sample taken for sequencing was peripheral blood. The receptors come from a human donor in a cohort sampled during active COVID-19. Both conserved end residues are trimmed from each CDR3. Fields, in order: J gene, D gene, V gene, CDR3 protein. A D gene is named only where the DNA matches it firmly.

j_call: TRBJ2-7; d_call: TRBD2; v_call: TRBV24-1; cdr3_aa: ATSDAGTSGSREQY
j_call: TRBJ2-7; d_call: -; v_call: TRBV7-3; cdr3_aa: ASSLRAGNYEQY
j_call: TRBJ2-5; d_call: TRBD2; v_call: TRBV28; cdr3_aa: ASSFPSGRALETQY
j_call: TRBJ2-7; d_call: TRBD2; v_call: TRBV12-3/TRBV12-4; cdr3_aa: ASSPSGPGEQY
j_call: TRBJ2-7; d_call: TRBD2; v_call: TRBV28; cdr3_aa: AAGHGTTYEQY
j_call: TRBJ2-7; d_call: TRBD2; v_call: TRBV4-2; cdr3_aa: ASSQDYRTSGYEQY
j_call: TRBJ2-7; d_call: -; v_call: TRBV9; cdr3_aa: ASSVEWDSTYEQY
j_call: TRBJ1-5; d_call: TRBD1; v_call: TRBV27; cdr3_aa: ASSSKTGGLQPQH
j_call: TRBJ1-2; d_call: -; v_call: TRBV28; cdr3_aa: ASGPLGRANYGYT
j_call: TRBJ2-7; d_call: TRBD2; v_call: TRBV5-5; cdr3_aa: ASSLRGGSGTAYEQY
j_call: TRBJ2-7; d_call: TRBD1; v_call: TRBV29-1; cdr3_aa: SVELGQGGYEQY
j_call: TRBJ2-2; d_call: TRBD2; v_call: TRBV9; cdr3_aa: ASSVEGLAGVYGELF
j_call: TRBJ2-7; d_call: TRBD2; v_call: TRBV29-1; cdr3_aa: SVLAESYEQY
j_call: TRBJ2-1; d_call: TRBD2; v_call: TRBV19; cdr3_aa: ASSKAGGRNEQF
j_call: TRBJ2-7; d_call: TRBD1; v_call: TRBV4-3; cdr3_aa: ASSQEDRGVAYEQY
j_call: TRBJ1-6; d_call: -; v_call: TRBV6-4; cdr3_aa: ASSGTDSVSYNSPLH
j_call: TRBJ2-1; d_call: TRBD2; v_call: TRBV19; cdr3_aa: ASSLLVLAGGPPYNEQF
j_call: TRBJ2-2; d_call: TRBD2; v_call: TRBV5-1; cdr3_aa: ASSQRTSGANTGELF
j_call: TRBJ1-2; d_call: -; v_call: TRBV7-2; cdr3_aa: ASSWASYGYT
j_call: TRBJ1-6; d_call: -; v_call: TRBV7-9; cdr3_aa: ASSLDQSIGSPLH
j_call: TRBJ1-5; d_call: -; v_call: TRBV12-2; cdr3_aa: ASRLAYRDRGTNQPQH